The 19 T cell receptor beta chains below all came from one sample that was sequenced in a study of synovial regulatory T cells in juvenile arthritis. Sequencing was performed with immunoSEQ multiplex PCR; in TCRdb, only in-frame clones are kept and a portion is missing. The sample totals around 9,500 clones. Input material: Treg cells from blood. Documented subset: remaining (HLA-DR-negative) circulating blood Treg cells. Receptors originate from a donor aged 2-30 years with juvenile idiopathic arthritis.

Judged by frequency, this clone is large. Here the CDR3 reads CASSLEGNTEAFF. V usage is TRBV11-3 and J usage is TRBJ1-1. The CDR3 has 13 residues. The nucleotide record is missing. Germline V gives CDR1 SGHNT, CDR2 YENEEA. Looking up the rest from reference TRBV11-3 and TRBJ1-1 gives the full variable domain: EAGVVQSPRYKIIEKKQPVAFWCNPISGHNTLYWYLQNLGQGPELLIRYENEEAVDDSQLPKDRFSAERLKGVDSTLKIQPAELGDSAVYLCASSLEGNTEAFFGQGTRLTVV.

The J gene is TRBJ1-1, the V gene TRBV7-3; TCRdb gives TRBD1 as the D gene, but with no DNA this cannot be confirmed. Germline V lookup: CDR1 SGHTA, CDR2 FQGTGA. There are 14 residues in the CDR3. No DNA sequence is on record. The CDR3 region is CASSSQGGNTEAFF.

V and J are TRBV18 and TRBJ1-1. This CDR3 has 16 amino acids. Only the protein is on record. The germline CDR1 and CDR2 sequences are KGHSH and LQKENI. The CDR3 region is CASSPQPGTLNTEAFF.

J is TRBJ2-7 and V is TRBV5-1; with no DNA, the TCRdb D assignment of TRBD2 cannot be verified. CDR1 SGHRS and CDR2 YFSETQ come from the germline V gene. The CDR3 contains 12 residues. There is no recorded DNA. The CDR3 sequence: CASREGSYEQYF. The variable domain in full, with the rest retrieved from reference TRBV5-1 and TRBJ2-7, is KAGVTQTPRYLIKTRGQQVTLSCSPISGHRSVSWYQQTPGQGLQFLFEYFSETQRNKGNFPGRFSGRQFSNSRSEMNVSTLELGDSALYLCASREGSYEQYFGPGTRLTVT.

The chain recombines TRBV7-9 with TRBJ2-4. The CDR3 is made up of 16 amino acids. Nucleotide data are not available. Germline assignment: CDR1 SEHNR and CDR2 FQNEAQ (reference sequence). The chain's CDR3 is CASSLDSGLIKNIQYF.

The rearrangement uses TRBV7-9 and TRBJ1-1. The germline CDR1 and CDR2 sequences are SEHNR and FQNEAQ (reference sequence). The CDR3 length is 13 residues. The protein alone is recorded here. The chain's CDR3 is CASSFMGNTEAFF.

The chain's CDR3 is CATSRGGLAGVWETQYF. The chain joins TRBV15 to TRBJ2-5; TCRdb lists TRBD2, though no DNA is available to test this call. The length of the CDR3 is 17 residues. Nucleotide data are not available. The germline V gene has CDR1 LNHNV and CDR2 YYDKDF (reference sequence).

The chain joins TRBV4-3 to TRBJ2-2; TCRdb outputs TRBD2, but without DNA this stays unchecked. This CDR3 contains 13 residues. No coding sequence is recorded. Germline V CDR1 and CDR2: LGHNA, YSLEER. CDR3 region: CASSQGTTGELFF.

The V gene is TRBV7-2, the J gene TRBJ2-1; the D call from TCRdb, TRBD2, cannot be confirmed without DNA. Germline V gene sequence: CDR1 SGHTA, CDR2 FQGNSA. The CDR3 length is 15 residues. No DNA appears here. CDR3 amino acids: CASRIGGSSYNEQFF.

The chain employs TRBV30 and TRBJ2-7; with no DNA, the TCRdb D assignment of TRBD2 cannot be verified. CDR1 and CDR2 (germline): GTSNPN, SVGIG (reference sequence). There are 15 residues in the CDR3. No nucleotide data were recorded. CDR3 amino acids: CAWSAKTSGYYEQYF.

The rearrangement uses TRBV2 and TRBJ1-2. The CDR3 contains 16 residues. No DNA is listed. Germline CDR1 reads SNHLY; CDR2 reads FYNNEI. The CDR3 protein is CASSRAAWTTIHGYTF.

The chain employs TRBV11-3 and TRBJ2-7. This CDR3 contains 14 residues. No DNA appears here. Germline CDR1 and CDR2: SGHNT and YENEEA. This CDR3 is CASSSDASSYEQYF.

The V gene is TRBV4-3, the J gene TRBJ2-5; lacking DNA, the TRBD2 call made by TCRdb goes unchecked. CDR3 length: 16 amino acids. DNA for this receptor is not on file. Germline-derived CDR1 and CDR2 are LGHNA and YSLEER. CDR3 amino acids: CASSQLRGDQQETQYF.

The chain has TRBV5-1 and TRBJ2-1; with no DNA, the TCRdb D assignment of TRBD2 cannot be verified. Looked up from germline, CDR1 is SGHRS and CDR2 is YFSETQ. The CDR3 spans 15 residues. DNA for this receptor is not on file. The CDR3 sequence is CASSPGTSVYNEQFF. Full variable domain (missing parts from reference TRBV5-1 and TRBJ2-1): KAGVTQTPRYLIKTRGQQVTLSCSPISGHRSVSWYQQTPGQGLQFLFEYFSETQRNKGNFPGRFSGRQFSNSRSEMNVSTLELGDSALYLCASSPGTSVYNEQFFGPGTRLTVL.

The CDR3 spells CALNRQGSFNEAFF. The V call is TRBV30, the J call TRBJ1-1; TCRdb lists TRBD1, though no DNA is available to test this call. CDR1 is GTSNPN and CDR2 is SVGIG in the germline V gene (reference sequence). This CDR3 has 14 amino acids. Nucleotide data are not available.

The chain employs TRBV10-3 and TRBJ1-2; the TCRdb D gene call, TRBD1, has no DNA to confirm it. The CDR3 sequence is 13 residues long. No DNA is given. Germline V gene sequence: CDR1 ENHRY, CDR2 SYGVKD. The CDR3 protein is CAIRGTTDYGYTF.

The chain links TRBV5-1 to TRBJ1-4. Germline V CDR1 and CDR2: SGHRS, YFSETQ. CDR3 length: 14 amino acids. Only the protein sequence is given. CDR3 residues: CASSSGRLNEKLFF.

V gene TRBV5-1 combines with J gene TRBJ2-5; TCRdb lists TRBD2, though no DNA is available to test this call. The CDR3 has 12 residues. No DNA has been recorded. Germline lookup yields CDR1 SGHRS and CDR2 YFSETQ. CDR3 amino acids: CASSRLEETQYF. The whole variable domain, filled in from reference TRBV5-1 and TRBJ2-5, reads KAGVTQTPRYLIKTRGQQVTLSCSPISGHRSVSWYQQTPGQGLQFLFEYFSETQRNKGNFPGRFSGRQFSNSRSEMNVSTLELGDSALYLCASSRLEETQYFGPGTRLLVL.

CDR3 region: CASSWEEGEAFF. V and J are TRBV5-1 and TRBJ1-1. CDR1 and CDR2 (germline): SGHRS, YFSETQ. CDR3 length: 12 residues. No coding sequence is recorded.